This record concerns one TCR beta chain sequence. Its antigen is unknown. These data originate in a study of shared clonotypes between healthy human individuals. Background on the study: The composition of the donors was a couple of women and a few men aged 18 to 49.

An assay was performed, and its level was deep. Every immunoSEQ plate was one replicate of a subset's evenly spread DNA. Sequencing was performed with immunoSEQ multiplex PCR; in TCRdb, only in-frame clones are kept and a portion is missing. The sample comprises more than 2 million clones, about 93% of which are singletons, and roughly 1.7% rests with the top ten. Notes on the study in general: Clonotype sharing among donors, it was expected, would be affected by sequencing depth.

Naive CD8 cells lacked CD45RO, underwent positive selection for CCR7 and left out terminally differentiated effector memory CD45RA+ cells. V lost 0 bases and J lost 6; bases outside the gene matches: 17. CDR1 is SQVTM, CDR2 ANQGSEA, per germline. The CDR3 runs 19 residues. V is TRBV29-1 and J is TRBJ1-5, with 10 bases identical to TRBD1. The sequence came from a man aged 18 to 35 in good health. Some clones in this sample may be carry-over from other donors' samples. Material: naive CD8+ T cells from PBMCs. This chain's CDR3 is CSVEENPGTGASVGQPQHF. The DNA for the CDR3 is TGCAGCGTTGAAGAGAACCCCGGGACAGGGGCATCCGTGGGTCAGCCCCAGCATTTT.